This entry is about one T cell receptor beta chain. The read finishes 3 residues shy of the CDR3 end, and the germline J gene is used to complete it. The nonmyeloablative bone marrow transplants came from related graft donors, with transient mixed chimerism. This sample stems from a study of Tregs in tolerant kidney transplant recipients. Germline values: CDR1 SGHRS, CDR2 YFSETQ. The length of the CDR3 is 15 residues. The ends lost 4 bases at V and 3 bases at J; junction bases unmatched: 6. Data came from immunoSEQ multiplex PCR; TCRdb stores just in-frame clones and leaves some out. Here the sample table reports around 30,000 clones.

The chain recombines TRBV5-1 with TRBJ2-5; the match to TRBD1 covers 10 bases. Specimen: CD4+ T cells from blood (PBMCs), collected 24 months after the transplant. The TCR sequence derives from a human patient who received a combined kidney and bone marrow transplant. The T cells may partly be graft donor cells. The CDR3 here is CASSRAGTGEETQYF. CDR3 DNA, as far as it was read: TGCGCCAGCAGCCGCGCCGGGACAGGGGAAGAGACC.